This passage covers 15 T cell receptor beta chains from one sample sequenced in a study of regulatory T cells in long-lasting Graves disease. Building of the TCR beta libraries involved iRepertoire HTBI primers and Arm-PCR of CDR3 regions. TCRdb called the multiplex PCR reads again in MiXCR, with one record for every CDR3 protein. The sample lists 300,000 to 400,000 distinct CDR3 sequences, around a sixth occurring once. Time point here: newly diagnosed GD, antithyroid drugs for less than 3 months. The authors made the TCR library using RNA they extracted from PBMCs. The sequenced sample was peripheral blood mononuclear cells (PBMCs), obtained at new diagnosis, from a patient treated with antithyroid drugs. The receptors shown here come from a female donor with Graves disease.

This clonotype was counted ten times or more. The rearrangement joins TRBV12-5 to TRBJ1-1; TRBD1 agrees at 12 bases. The J segment lost 5 bases and the V segment lost 5 bases, leaving 9 bases of the junction unmatched. The CDR3 spans 16 residues. The V gene's germline CDR1 is LGHNT and CDR2 FRNRAP. CDR3 sequence reads: CASGPLGTGGFTEAFF. CDR3 bases: TGTGCTAGTGGTCCGCTAGGGACAGGGGGCTTTACTGAAGCTTTCTTT.

This clonotype came up many times. The chain uses TRBV3-1 and TRBJ2-7; D unresolved. The CDR3 length is 14 residues. Deletions cut 0 bases from V and 1 base from J, with 7 bases between. The V gene's germline CDR1 is LGHDT and CDR2 YNNKEL (reference sequence). CDR3 region: CASSQEADSYEQYF. CDR3 sequence (DNA): TGTGCCAGCAGCCAAGAGGCGGATTCCTACGAGCAGTACTTC.

This clonotype was seen repeatedly, ten times or more. This rearrangement joins TRBV29-1 to TRBJ1-2; D is ambiguous. Germline lookup yields CDR1 SQVTM and CDR2 ANQGSEA. The CDR3 runs 11 residues. The V end was cut by 4 bases, the J end by 4 bases, with 7 bases between. CDR3 loop: CSVGWAYGYTF. CDR3 nucleotide sequence: TGCAGCGTTGGATGGGCCTATGGCTACACCTTC.

This clonotype was seen ten or more times. The gene calls are TRBV6-1 and TRBJ1-3; 7 bases match TRBD1. V gave up 10 bases and J gave up 4 bases; unmatched junction bases: 10. The length of the CDR3 is 14 residues. CDR1 and CDR2 from the germline V gene are MNHNS and SASEGT. This chain's CDR3 is CATHPQGMGNTIYF. The CDR3 DNA reads as TGTGCCACTCATCCACAGGGGATGGGAAACACCATATATTTT.

In its sample, this clonotype was seen a few times. V and J are TRBV9 and TRBJ1-2; unclear D gene. This CDR3 is built from 15 residues. The germline V and J ends were trimmed by 0 bases and 8 bases, with 17 bases remaining between them. Germline V gives CDR1 SGDLS, CDR2 YYNGEE. Written as DNA, the CDR3 is TGTGCCAGCAGCGTAGAGGTGACACCCTCTTCGGGCTACACCTTC. Translated, it gives CASSVEVTPSSGYTF.

This clonotype was seen at least ten times. This chain uses TRBV20-1 with TRBJ2-5, with TRBD2 matching 11 bases. From germline, CDR1 is DFQATT and CDR2 SNEGSKA (reference sequence). The V gene end was trimmed by 2 bases and the J gene end by 5 bases; junction bases not matched to a gene: 10. The CDR3 is 16 residues long. For the CDR3, the DNA is TGCAGTGCTAGATACCCGGTTAGCGGGGGGGGTGAGACCCAGTACTTC. Translating it yields CSARYPVSGGGETQYF.

The chain links TRBV19 to TRBJ1-2; a possible D gene is TRBD1 (5 bases). The CDR3 length is 10 residues. Trimming cost V 7 bases and J 7 bases, with 7 bases left between them. The germline gives CDR1 LNHDA, CDR2 SQIVND (reference sequence). The CDR3 protein is CASTGPGYTF. The CDR3 DNA reads TGTGCCAGTACAGGGCCTGGCTACACCTTC.

This clonotype occurred a few times. V and J are TRBV9 and TRBJ2-7; D could derive from TRBD1 or TRBD2 (5 bases each). CDR3 length: 13 amino acids. Looked up from germline, CDR1 is SGDLS and CDR2 is YYNGEE. V lost 2 bases and J 6 bases, leaving 12 bases between the germline ends. CDR3 nucleotide sequence: TGTGCCAGCAGCGTCAGCAGGGACGGCGAGCAGTACTTC. Protein sequence: CASSVSRDGEQYF.

This clonotype has ten or more counts. V usage is TRBV6-2 or TRBV6-3 and J usage is TRBJ1-5, with D uncertain. The CDR3 length is 13 residues. With 7 bases removed from V and 5 bases from J, the gap between germline ends came to 12 bases. Germline CDR1 is MNHEY and CDR2 is SVGEGT. The CDR3 nucleotides read TGTGCCAGCACCCCAAGGAGGGATCAGCCCCAGCATTTT. Translating gives CASTPRRDQPQHF.

This clonotype was counted at least ten times. The chain links TRBV6-2 or TRBV6-3 to TRBJ2-1, with D uncertain. The germline V gene has CDR1 MNHEY and CDR2 SVGEGT. The ends were cut back, 0 bases at V and 4 bases at J, with 16 bases in the middle. This CDR3 comprises 17 residues. Here the CDR3 reads CASSYSFASSRYNEQFF. DNA of the CDR3: TGTGCCAGCAGTTACTCTTTTGCTAGTAGTAGGTACAATGAGCAGTTCTTC.

Comment on this clonotype: A junction end diverges from the germline sequence, so it may reflect a read error. The chain uses TRBV24-1 and TRBJ1-3; possibly TRBD1 for D (5 bases). The germline V gene encodes CDR1 KGHDR and CDR2 SFDVKD. The CDR3 is 22 residues long. The CDR3 nucleotides are TGTGCCATCAGTGATTCTCCCTGGATAAGGGGCCTCCTCGCTAGCTCTGGAAACACCATATATTTT. This encodes CAISDSPWIRGLLASSGNTIYF.

This clonotype was observed many times. J is TRBJ1-2 and V is TRBV5-6; TRBD1 aligns across 7 bases. The CDR3 is made up of 14 amino acids. CDR1 and CDR2 from the germline V gene are SGHDT and YYEEEE. With V trimmed by 6 bases and J by 12 bases, 17 bases remained unmatched. The CDR3 DNA sequence: TGTGCCAGCACCCTATTGCAGGGGGAGAGAAGCGACACCTTC. It yields the protein CASTLLQGERSDTF. The variable domain in full, with the rest retrieved from reference TRBV5-6 and TRBJ1-2, is DAGVTQSPTHLIKTRGQQVTLRCSPKSGHDTVSWYQQALGQGPQFIFQYYEEEERQRGNFPDRFSGHQFPNYSSELNVNALLLGDSALYLCASTLLQGERSDTFGSGTRLTVV.

This clonotype was seen just once. V is TRBV28 and J is TRBJ2-7; D might be TRBD1 or TRBD2, each matching 5 bases. Trimming stripped 6 bases from V and 6 bases from J, with 21 bases between. CDR1 and CDR2 from the germline V gene are MDHEN and SYDVKM. This CDR3 is 15 amino acids long. The CDR3 nucleotides read TGTGCCAGCAGCCTTTCAGGGTTAGGAGGTCTCGAGCAGTACTTC. Translated: CASSLSGLGGLEQYF.

This clonotype was counted many times. CDR3 loop: CASSPNGIQETQYF. CDR3 DNA: TGTGCCAGCAGCCCCAACGGAATTCAAGAGACCCAGTACTTC. The chain uses TRBV11-3 and TRBJ2-5; no definite D call. Looked up from germline, CDR1 is SGHNT and CDR2 is YENEEA. The CDR3 has 14 residues. Trimming pared 5 bases from V and 2 bases from J, leaving 12 bases between.

Many counts were recorded for this clonotype. The V and J genes are TRBV28 and TRBJ2-7; no firm D call. The CDR3 has 17 amino acids. Germline values: CDR1 MDHEN, CDR2 SYDVKM. Trimming took 5 bases from V and 3 from J, leaving 23 bases between them. CDR3 coding DNA: TGTGCCAGCAGTCTCCCTCGAGGCTCCCCAGATGGCTACGAGCAGTACTTC. This translates into CASSLPRGSPDGYEQYF.